Following are 28 T cell receptor beta chains from one sample sequenced in a study of shared clonotypes between healthy human individuals. Sequencing used immunoSEQ multiplex PCR; TCRdb keeps in-frame clones, though not all of them. The table records some 2.1 million clones, around 95% of them present only once. The sample comprised naive CD4+ T cells sorted from blood. As to subset: CD45RA+ positively selected. The receptor source for this set is a young man in good health.

The chain has TRBV18 and TRBJ1-1, with D tentatively TRBD1 (6 bases). V lost 6 bases and J lost 4, with 21 bases in between. CDR1 KGHSH and CDR2 LQKENI come from the germline V gene. The CDR3 runs to 16 residues. CDR3 coding DNA: TGTGCCAGCTCTACCGGACCAGGGGTGAGGGGCACTGAAGCTTTCTTT. This translates into CASSTGPGVRGTEAFF.

This clone was seen a single time. The rearrangement joins TRBV10-3 to TRBJ2-7; 8 bases are a match to TRBD1. The CDR3 totals 14 residues. Germline V lookup: CDR1 ENHRY, CDR2 SYGVKD. V dropped 6 bases and J dropped 3; count of bases not matched to a gene: 7. The CDR3 DNA follows: TGTGCCATCAGCCCCTCAGGGGGCGGCTACGAGCAGTACTTC. Amino acid sequence: CAISPSGGGYEQYF.

This chain links TRBV4-1 with TRBJ1-1; 7 bases match TRBD1. The CDR3 totals 17 residues. The germline V gene has CDR1 MGHRA and CDR2 YSYEKL. V trimming: 1 base; J trimming: 4 bases; junction bases outside the gene matches: 12. The CDR3 DNA is TGCGCCAGCAGCCAAGCCGACAGGGCCTGGGGTATCACTGAAGCTTTCTTT. Protein product: CASSQADRAWGITEAFF.

This rearrangement joins TRBV28 to TRBJ2-5; D is uncertain. The CDR3 totals 15 residues. V was trimmed by 2 bases and J by 5 bases, leaving 15 bases between them. CDR1 MDHEN and CDR2 SYDVKM come from the germline V gene. The CDR3 here is CASSLRPLWLETQYF. CDR3 DNA: TGTGCCAGCAGTTTAAGGCCACTTTGGCTGGAGACCCAGTACTTC.

V is TRBV5-1 and J is TRBJ2-7, with D possibly TRBD2 on 6 matching bases. The germline V and J ends were trimmed by 2 bases and 5 bases, with 11 bases remaining between them. Germline lookup yields CDR1 SGHRS and CDR2 YFSETQ. This CDR3 comprises 13 residues. The CDR3 DNA reads TGCGCCAGCAGCTTTTGGGGGGTAAACGAGCAGTACTTC. Translating gives CASSFWGVNEQYF.

The chain employs TRBV5-6 and TRBJ2-7; 9 positions match TRBD1. Germline V CDR1 and CDR2: SGHDT, YYEEEE. Germline trimming cut 6 bases from V and 3 bases from J; bases unmatched to any gene: 7. The CDR3 contains 14 residues. CDR3 amino acids: CASTGGTGIYEQYF. The CDR3 DNA reads as TGTGCCAGCACCGGAGGGACAGGGATCTACGAGCAGTACTTC. Variable domain in full (rest from reference TRBV5-6 and TRBJ2-7): DAGVTQSPTHLIKTRGQQVTLRCSPKSGHDTVSWYQQALGQGPQFIFQYYEEEERQRGNFPDRFSGHQFPNYSSELNVNALLLGDSALYLCASTGGTGIYEQYFGPGTRLTVT.

The J gene is TRBJ2-7, the V gene TRBV4-1; a weak D match, TRBD1 (6 bases). Trimming took off 0 bases at V and 3 bases at J, with 9 bases between the two ends. Germline V gene sequence: CDR1 MGHRA, CDR2 YSYEKL. There are 14 residues in the CDR3. CDR3 sequence (DNA): TGCGCCAGCAGCCAAGAACAGGGTTTCTACGAGCAGTACTTC. Translating it yields CASSQEQGFYEQYF.

Turning to this clone: The same CDR3 is also encoded by other DNA sequences in this sample. The rearrangement links TRBV5-1 to TRBJ1-1, with TRBD1 identical over 7 bases. The CDR3 consists of 15 residues. The trim removed 0 bases at V and 1 base at J, leaving 3 bases unmatched. The germline CDR1 and CDR2 sequences are SGHRS and YFSETQ. CDR3 coding DNA: TGCGCCAGCAGCTTGGCCGGGACAGAGAACACTGAAGCTTTCTTT. It encodes CASSLAGTENTEAFF. Drawing the rest from reference TRBV5-1 and TRBJ1-1, the complete variable domain is KAGVTQTPRYLIKTRGQQVTLSCSPISGHRSVSWYQQTPGQGLQFLFEYFSETQRNKGNFPGRFSGRQFSNSRSEMNVSTLELGDSALYLCASSLAGTENTEAFFGQGTRLTVV.

J is TRBJ2-4 and V is TRBV18; no definite D call. With 0 bases removed from V and 12 bases from J, the gap between germline ends came to 9 bases. CDR3 length equals 12 residues. In germline, CDR1 is KGHSH, CDR2 LQKENI. The CDR3 DNA follows: TGTGCCAGCTCACCACCGAATCTAAGTCAGTACTTC. It is translated as CASSPPNLSQYF.

The rearrangement joins TRBV5-1 to TRBJ1-1; 8 positions agree with TRBD1. CDR1 SGHRS and CDR2 YFSETQ come from the germline V gene. The trim removed 0 bases at V and 6 bases at J, leaving 7 bases unmatched. The length of the CDR3 is 15 residues. This chain's CDR3 is CASSLASQGAAEAFF. CDR3 sequence (DNA): TGCGCCAGCAGCTTGGCGTCTCAGGGGGCTGCTGAAGCTTTCTTT.

This clone was seen only once. V gene TRBV11-2 combines with J gene TRBJ1-2; a weak D match, TRBD1 (5 bases). The V end lost 5 bases, the J end lost 8 bases, and 15 bases lay between the germline ends. There are 13 residues in the CDR3. Germline lookup yields CDR1 SGHAT and CDR2 FQNNGV. Here the CDR3 reads CASSTGTARGYTF. DNA for the CDR3: TGTGCCAGCAGCACCGGGACGGCGCGGGGCTACACCTTC.

The V gene is TRBV4-2, the J gene TRBJ1-4, with D maybe TRBD1 (5 bases). The CDR3 length is 16 residues. Germline CDR1 LGHNA, CDR2 YNFKEQ. Trimming pared 0 bases from V and 7 bases from J, leaving 15 bases between. The CDR3 coding sequence is TGTGCCAGCAGCCAAGACCGCACAGGCGGGAGTGAAAAACTGTTTTTT. Translated, it gives CASSQDRTGGSEKLFF.

The V gene is TRBV28, the J gene TRBJ2-1, with D hard to call. Deletions cut 2 bases from V and 7 bases from J, with 15 bases between. The CDR3 spans 15 residues. Germline V gives CDR1 MDHEN, CDR2 SYDVKM. The CDR3 loop reads CASSLPANGDNEQFF. The DNA for the CDR3 is TGTGCCAGCAGTTTACCCGCCAATGGCGATAATGAGCAGTTCTTC.

The chain couples TRBV18 to TRBJ1-1; TRBD1 is a possible D gene (5 bases). The CDR3 extends over 16 amino acids. The V end lost 3 bases, the J end lost 1 base, and 15 bases lay between the germline ends. The germline gives CDR1 KGHSH, CDR2 LQKENI. The CDR3 nucleotides are TGTGCCAGCTCACCCGACTTGACAGTAAAGAACACTGAAGCTTTCTTT. This encodes CASSPDLTVKNTEAFF.

With regard to this clone: Other nucleotide sequences from this sample produce the same CDR3. The CDR3 reads CASSLEAETQYF. The CDR3 bases are TGCGCCAGCAGCTTGGAAGCGGAGACCCAGTACTTC. This sequence joins TRBV5-1 and TRBJ2-5; D unresolved. This CDR3 has 12 residues. CDR1 is SGHRS and CDR2 is YFSETQ in the germline V gene. V lost 0 bases and J 5 bases, leaving 5 bases between the germline ends.

The chain couples TRBV7-9 to TRBJ2-7, with D perhaps TRBD2 (6 bases). Germline values: CDR1 SEHNR, CDR2 FQNEAQ (reference sequence). The V and J ends lost 3 bases and 5 bases respectively, with 17 bases between them. The CDR3 sequence is 15 residues long. The CDR3 nucleotides are TGTGCCAGCAGCTTGGAGGGGCGTGCTACTGACGAGCAGTACTTC. Residues: CASSLEGRATDEQYF.

The V call is TRBV30, the J call TRBJ1-2, with D unclear. V lost 1 base, J lost 13 bases, and 16 bases lay in between. Germline V CDR1 and CDR2: GTSNPN, SVGIG (reference sequence). CDR3 length: 12 residues. The CDR3 nucleotides read TGTGCCTGGAGTGCCGGGCCAATTACCCTCACCTTC. It specifies CAWSAGPITLTF.

This chain links TRBV7-9 with TRBJ1-6; 8 bases are a match to TRBD1. Germline loops: CDR1 SEHNR, CDR2 FQNEAQ (reference sequence). V dropped 5 bases and J dropped 6; count of bases not matched to a gene: 9. The CDR3 spans 16 residues. The CDR3 DNA is TGTGCCAGCAGCAACTCCGACAGGGGATTTAATTCACCCCTCCACTTT. Amino acids: CASSNSDRGFNSPLHF.

A note on this clone: Different DNA sequences within this sample yield the same CDR3. The chain has TRBV6-5 and TRBJ2-7; D possibly matches TRBD1 or TRBD2 (6 bases each). The ends were cut back, 3 bases at V and 3 bases at J, with 12 bases in the middle. Germline V lookup: CDR1 MNHEY, CDR2 SVGAGI. The CDR3 covers 14 residues. The CDR3 region has the DNA TGTGCCAGCAGTTATGGGGGGCGAATCTACGAGCAGTACTTC. Its protein product is CASSYGGRIYEQYF.

This chain connects TRBV4-1 to TRBJ2-3; 16 positions agree with TRBD2. V gave up 2 bases and J gave up 5 bases; unmatched junction bases: 7. The CDR3 consists of 18 residues. Germline loops: CDR1 MGHRA, CDR2 YSYEKL. DNA for the CDR3: TGCGCCAGCAGCCAATGGCCGGGACTAGCGGGAGGGGTAGATACGCAGTATTTT. This sequence encodes CASSQWPGLAGGVDTQYF.

This chain connects TRBV11-2 to TRBJ2-3; the D is unclear. Germline CDR1 reads SGHAT; CDR2 reads FQNNGV. Trimming took 3 bases from V and 6 from J, leaving 4 bases between them. This CDR3 comprises 11 residues. The CDR3 DNA reads as TGTGCCAGCAGCTTTTCCGATACGCAGTATTTT. Its translation is CASSFSDTQYF.

The CDR3: CASSEVAGGGEQFF. Written as DNA, the CDR3 is TGCGCCAGCAGTGAGGTAGCGGGGGGCGGTGAGCAGTTCTTC. The chain is built from TRBV10-2 and TRBJ2-1; 10 positions match TRBD2. The V gene end was trimmed by 2 bases and the J gene end by 9 bases; junction bases not matched to a gene: 4. The CDR3 covers 14 residues. Germline V gene lookup returns CDR1 WSHSY and CDR2 SAAADI.

This rearrangement joins TRBV7-6 to TRBJ2-5; TRBD2 might be the D (7 bases). The CDR3 spans 14 residues. The ends were cut back, 6 bases at V and 4 bases at J, with 15 bases in the middle. CDR1 is SGHVS, CDR2 FNYEAQ, per germline. The CDR3 loop reads CASRRRGGGETQYF. The CDR3, as DNA: TGTGCCAGCAGAAGGAGGGGGGGCGGAGAGACCCAGTACTTC.

In the case of this clone: Other nucleotide sequences in the sample specify the same CDR3. The chain has TRBV6-5 and TRBJ1-2; D gene uncertain. Germline CDR1 is MNHEY and CDR2 is SVGAGI. This CDR3 has 13 amino acids. The V gene lost 8 bases and the J gene lost 2 bases, with 12 bases spanning the gap. The CDR3, as DNA: TGTGCCAGCTCCCCGGGCAGGAACTATGGCTACACCTTC. This gives the protein CASSPGRNYGYTF.

The chain has TRBV6-1 and TRBJ1-6, with D hard to call. With 6 bases removed from V and 7 bases from J, the gap between germline ends came to 10 bases. CDR1 and CDR2 from the germline V gene are MNHNS and SASEGT. The CDR3 consists of 13 residues. The CDR3 spells CASSYRENSPLHF. CDR3 bases: TGTGCCAGCAGCTATCGGGAGAATTCACCCCTCCACTTT.

The chain recombines TRBV6-6 with TRBJ1-5, with D unresolved. The CDR3 runs 16 residues. V was clipped by 2 bases and J by 0 bases, with 11 bases between them. Germline V gives CDR1 MNHNY, CDR2 SVGAGI (reference sequence). The CDR3 sequence is CASSYPDTSSNQPQHF. CDR3 coding DNA: TGTGCCAGCAGTTACCCCGACACGAGTAGCAATCAGCCCCAGCATTTT.

The chain recombines TRBV6-5 with TRBJ2-7, with D perhaps TRBD2 (6 bases). Trimming left V 5 bases short and J 2 bases short, with 10 bases between. Germline CDR1 MNHEY, CDR2 SVGAGI. The CDR3 sequence is 13 residues long. Here the CDR3 DNA reads TGTGCCAGCAGTCTAGCGTCTACCTACGAGCAGTACTTC. It codes for CASSLASTYEQYF.

This chain connects TRBV11-2 to TRBJ1-6; D ambiguous. Deletions cut 0 bases from V and 14 bases from J, with 8 bases between. Germline loops: CDR1 SGHAT, CDR2 FQNNGV. This CDR3 has 12 amino acids. The CDR3 here is CASSLDLGSLHF. As DNA, the CDR3 is TGTGCCAGCAGCTTAGATCTTGGGTCCCTCCACTTT. Combining the CDR3 with reference TRBV11-2 and TRBJ1-6 gives the whole variable domain EAGVAQSPRYKIIEKRQSVAFWCNPISGHATLYWYQQILGQGPKLLIQFQNNGVVDDSQLPKDRFSAERLKGVDSTLKIQPAKLEDSAVYLCASSLDLGSLHFGNGTRLTVT.